The sequence of this TCR beta chain was determined in a study of blood T cell repertoires in COVID-19. Overall study context: Spain, Italy and the United States supplied samples that represented acute and convalescent COVID-19. The analysed material was cDNA or gDNA that came from T cells, B-cell-depleted T cells, or PBMCs.

V lost 1 base and J lost 1, with 9 bases in between. Germline-derived CDR1 and CDR2 are SEHNR and FQNEAQ (reference sequence). The CDR3 spans 15 residues. The data were produced by immunoSEQ multiplex PCR, yet TCRdb's version contains in-frame clones alone and is incomplete. The sample has fewer than 300,000 clones, around 90% seen once; the top ten hold 0.9% to 1.2%. The TCR sequence derives from a woman between 25 and 40 years old who had recovered from COVID-19. Sequencing input: PBMCs or T cells enriched from blood (not recorded which). V usage is TRBV7-9 and J usage is TRBJ2-3; D not certain. CDR3 residues: CASSLGRVGTDTQYF. The CDR3 coding sequence is TGTGCCAGCAGCTTAGGACGGGTAGGCACAGATACGCAGTATTTT.